A single sample is the source of the 30 T cell receptor beta chains below, sequenced in a study of T cell responses to AZD1222 COVID-19 vaccine. TCRdb keeps only in-frame clones here, not all; method: immunoSEQ multiplex PCR. The sample consists of roughly 150,000 clones, 88% of them appearing once. Here the sequenced sample was peripheral blood, taken 28 days after the second AZD1222 dose. The receptors stem from an adult who received the AZD1222 COVID-19 vaccine.

In this sample, this clone turned up many times. This chain connects TRBV15 to TRBJ2-7; 10 nucleotides line up with TRBD1. V trimming: 1 base; J trimming: 7 bases; junction bases outside the gene matches: 4. The CDR3 contains 14 residues. Germline lookup yields CDR1 LNHNV and CDR2 YYDKDF (reference sequence). The CDR3 protein is CATSRGQGAREQYF. CDR3 coding DNA: TGTGCCACCAGCAGAGGACAGGGGGCGCGGGAGCAGTACTTC.

This rearrangement joins TRBV14 to TRBJ1-6, with 8 bases aligning to TRBD1. CDR3 length equals 13 residues. Germline V CDR1 and CDR2: SGHDN, FVKESK. The J segment lost 9 bases and the V segment lost 8 bases, leaving 6 bases of the junction unmatched. CDR3 sequence reads: CASRGQESSPLHF. CDR3 bases: TGTGCCAGCCGGGGACAGGAGTCTTCACCCCTCCACTTT.

This chain links TRBV6-5 with TRBJ1-5; D is possibly TRBD1 (6 bases). The CDR3 totals 13 residues. V lost 8 bases and J lost 3, with 11 bases in between. CDR1 is MNHEY and CDR2 is SVGAGI in the germline V gene. CDR3 protein: CASAYRANQPQHF. CDR3 DNA sequence: TGTGCCAGCGCTTACAGGGCCAATCAGCCCCAGCATTTT.

J is TRBJ1-6 and V is TRBV2; 7 positions agree with TRBD1. Looked up from germline, CDR1 is SNHLY and CDR2 is FYNNEI. The ends lost 4 bases at V and 7 bases at J; junction bases unmatched: 10. This CDR3 spans 16 amino acids. In nucleotides, the CDR3 is TGTGCCAGCAGTGTTACCGGGACAGCGGGAAATTCACCCCTCCACTTT. It codes for CASSVTGTAGNSPLHF.

The rearrangement uses TRBV6-5 and TRBJ1-5; D remains unclear. The CDR3 contains 14 residues. CDR1 is MNHEY and CDR2 is SVGAGI in the germline V gene. V was shortened by 8 bases and J by 0 bases, with 11 bases between the two germline ends. This CDR3 is CASSFPLSNQPQHF. The CDR3 DNA reads TGTGCCAGCTCCTTCCCGCTTAGCAATCAGCCCCAGCATTTT.

The gene calls are TRBV12-3 or TRBV12-4 and TRBJ2-7; D remains unclear. This CDR3 has 13 residues. Trimming cost V 5 bases and J 2 bases, with 10 bases left between them. The CDR3 region is CASSKTEAYEQYF. DNA for the CDR3: TGTGCCAGCAGTAAGACCGAGGCCTACGAGCAGTACTTC.

The genes are TRBV28 and TRBJ1-1; 10 nucleotides match TRBD1. The V and J ends lost 8 bases and 4 bases, in that order; junction bases with no gene match: 4. This CDR3 region has 13 residues. Germline CDR1 is MDHEN and CDR2 is SYDVKM. CDR3 nucleotides: TGTGCCAGCGGGACAGGGGCGGTCACTGAAGCTTTCTTT. This sequence encodes CASGTGAVTEAFF. The full variable domain, with the rest looked up from reference TRBV28 and TRBJ1-1, is DVKVTQSSRYLVKRTGEKVFLECVQDMDHENMFWYRQDPGLGLRLIYFSYDVKMKEKGDIPEGYSVSREKKERFSLILESASTNQTSMYLCASGTGAVTEAFFGQGTRLTVV.

This rearrangement joins TRBV2 to TRBJ1-1, with 7 nucleotides matching TRBD1. Germline-derived CDR1 and CDR2 are SNHLY and FYNNEI. The CDR3 has 13 residues. Trimming cost V 6 bases and J 4 bases; bases outside gene matches: 5. The CDR3 DNA reads as TGTGCCAGCAGAACACAGGGGCTCACTGAAGCTTTCTTT. Translation: CASRTQGLTEAFF.

The DNA of the CDR3 is TGTGCCAGCAGCGGACAGGGTCTCGGCTACACCTTC. Translating it yields CASSGQGLGYTF. The chain couples TRBV7-2 to TRBJ1-2; TRBD1 matches 8 bases. Germline loops: CDR1 SGHTA, CDR2 FQGNSA. The J segment lost 8 bases and the V segment lost 5 bases, leaving 4 bases of the junction unmatched. The length of the CDR3 is 12 residues. Variable domain in full (rest from reference TRBV7-2 and TRBJ1-2): GAGVSQSPSNKVTEKGKDVELRCDPISGHTALYWYRQSLGQGLEFLIYFQGNSAPDKSGLPSDRFSAERTGGSVSTLTIQRTQQEDSAVYLCASSGQGLGYTFGSGTRLTVV.

The chain links TRBV6-5 to TRBJ2-7; possibly TRBD1 for D (5 bases). The CDR3 totals 16 residues. V gave up 0 bases and J gave up 2 bases, with 14 bases separating them. Germline assignment: CDR1 MNHEY and CDR2 SVGAGI. CDR3 nucleotides: TGTGCCAGCAGTTACTCGAATCAGGGTTTAACCTACGAGCAGTACTTC. Translation gives CASSYSNQGLTYEQYF.

In its sample, this clone was seen once. The chain employs TRBV7-2 and TRBJ1-5, with a weak D call TRBD1 (6 bases). Trimming removed 5 bases from V and 4 bases from J, with 15 bases in between. CDR1 SGHTA and CDR2 FQGNSA come from the germline V gene. The CDR3 has 15 amino acids. CDR3 nucleotides: TGTGCCAGCAGCCCGGGGGCGGACGGAAATCAGCCCCAGCATTTT. Translated, it gives CASSPGADGNQPQHF.

This clone was detected only once. The rearrangement joins TRBV28 to TRBJ1-1, with TRBD1 as a possible D gene (6 bases). The CDR3 is made up of 14 amino acids. From germline, CDR1 is MDHEN and CDR2 SYDVKM. Trimming removed 5 bases from V and 5 bases from J, with 15 bases in between. CDR3 coding DNA: TGTGCCAGCAGTACTCTGGACAGACTGACTGAAGCTTTCTTT. This encodes CASSTLDRLTEAFF.

This clone was seen a single time. CDR3 coding DNA: TGTGCCAGCAGCCAAGAGGGGGACTTCAACTACGAGCAGTACTTC. Translating gives CASSQEGDFNYEQYF. The rearrangement joins TRBV14 to TRBJ2-7; D is possibly TRBD2 (6 bases). This CDR3 has 15 residues. The V and J ends lost 0 bases and 3 bases respectively, with 12 bases between them. Germline V gene sequence: CDR1 SGHDN, CDR2 FVKESK.

The rearrangement joins TRBV28 to TRBJ2-6; D gene ambiguous. Trimming stripped 3 bases from V and 1 base from J, with 7 bases between. This CDR3 is 15 amino acids long. The germline V gene has CDR1 MDHEN and CDR2 SYDVKM. The CDR3 is CASSFGISGANVLTF. CDR3 DNA: TGTGCCAGCAGTTTCGGTATATCTGGGGCCAACGTCCTGACTTTC.

The V and J genes are TRBV5-1 and TRBJ2-5, with 7 bases that match TRBD1. There are 15 residues in the CDR3. Trimming removed 5 bases from V and 2 bases from J; junction bases left unmatched: 9. Germline V CDR1 and CDR2: SGHRS, YFSETQ. The CDR3 nucleotides are TGCGCCAGCAGACGCTTCGGACAGGTACAAGAGACCCAGTACTTC. It is translated as CASRRFGQVQETQYF.

V is TRBV18 and J is TRBJ2-7; D is perhaps TRBD1 (6 bases). The germline V gene has CDR1 KGHSH and CDR2 LQKENI. There are 14 residues in the CDR3. V gave up 5 bases and J gave up 4 bases, with 15 bases separating them. The CDR3 region has the DNA TGTGCCAGCTCAGCCCCGGGACACATTTACGAGCAGTACTTC. Protein product: CASSAPGHIYEQYF.

The rearrangement links TRBV2 to TRBJ2-1; TRBD2 might be the D (5 bases). The CDR3 is 16 residues long. The germline V gene has CDR1 SNHLY and CDR2 FYNNEI. V was trimmed by 7 bases and J by 0 bases, leaving 16 bases between them. The CDR3 DNA follows: TGTGCCAGCAAAGGGCTAGCCCCCGGCTCCTACAATGAGCAGTTCTTC. Translation gives CASKGLAPGSYNEQFF.

This sequence joins TRBV7-6 and TRBJ2-5; D is ambiguous. V was cut by 1 base and J by 3 bases, with 6 bases left in between. CDR1 and CDR2 (germline): SGHVS, FNYEAQ. The CDR3 consists of 13 residues. Here the CDR3 DNA reads TGTGCCAGCAGCTTAGGATCGGAAGAGACCCAGTACTTC. Protein sequence: CASSLGSEETQYF.

The chain joins TRBV5-6 to TRBJ1-2; D is unclear. This CDR3 spans 14 amino acids. Trimming removed 4 bases from V and 1 base from J, with 11 bases in between. The V gene's germline CDR1 is SGHDT and CDR2 YYEEEE. The chain's CDR3 is CASSPGTDNYGYTF. The CDR3 coding sequence is TGTGCCAGCAGCCCTGGTACAGATAACTATGGCTACACCTTC.

The rearrangement links TRBV30 to TRBJ2-7; D possibly corresponds to TRBD2 (5 bases). The ends were cut back, 4 bases at V and 3 bases at J, with 16 bases in the middle. The length of the CDR3 is 14 residues. Germline V gene sequence: CDR1 GTSNPN, CDR2 SVGIG (reference sequence). The CDR3 reads CAWNRGPTNYEQYF. DNA for the CDR3: TGTGCCTGGAACAGAGGGCCTACTAACTACGAGCAGTACTTC.

The chain is built from TRBV11-2 and TRBJ2-7; D may correspond to TRBD1 or TRBD2 (5 bases each). Germline V gene lookup returns CDR1 SGHAT and CDR2 FQNNGV. Between the trimmed V and J ends, which lost 5 bases and 2 bases, there was a span of 13 bases. The CDR3 sequence is 14 residues long. The CDR3 region is CASSPPTGPYEQYF. The CDR3 DNA sequence: TGTGCCAGCAGCCCACCGACGGGACCCTACGAGCAGTACTTC.

J is TRBJ1-3 and V is TRBV29-1; D is perhaps TRBD1 (6 bases). This CDR3 contains 16 residues. Germline V lookup: CDR1 SQVTM, CDR2 ANQGSEA. V lost 4 bases and J 4 bases, leaving 20 bases between the germline ends. CDR3 in amino acids: CSVGSWSGDKGNTIYF. The CDR3 DNA sequence: TGCAGCGTTGGGAGCTGGTCAGGGGACAAGGGAAACACCATATATTTT.

The J gene is TRBJ1-2, the V gene TRBV3-1 (or the pseudogene TRBV3-2), with D unclear. Germline CDR1 is LGHDT and CDR2 is YNNKEL (reference sequence). V was pared by 2 bases and J by 8 bases, with 6 bases between. The CDR3 extends over 11 amino acids. This CDR3 is CASSQLRGYTF. In DNA form, the CDR3 reads TGTGCCAGCAGCCAATTGAGAGGCTACACCTTC.

The chain couples TRBV7-9 to TRBJ2-7; D gene uncertain. The germline gives CDR1 SEHNR, CDR2 FQNEAQ (reference sequence). There are 13 residues in the CDR3. Deletions cut 2 bases from V and 5 bases from J, with 10 bases between. CDR3: CASSLPQNHEQYF. The CDR3 coding sequence is TGTGCCAGCAGCTTACCACAGAACCACGAGCAGTACTTC. Drawing the rest from reference TRBV7-9 and TRBJ2-7, the complete variable domain is DTGVSQNPRHKITKRGQNVTFRCDPISEHNRLYWYRQTLGQGPEFLTYFQNEAQLEKSRLLSDRFSAERPKGSFSTLEIQRTEQGDSAMYLCASSLPQNHEQYFGPGTRLTVT.

This clone has a single count. This chain joins TRBV6-4 and TRBJ2-3, with D possibly TRBD2 on 6 matching bases. The CDR3 length is 16 residues. In germline, CDR1 is MRHNA, CDR2 SNTAGT. Deletions cut 2 bases from V and 1 base from J, with 13 bases between. CDR3 bases: TGTGCCAGCAGTGACAGGTGGGGGGTCGGCACAGATACGCAGTATTTT. Its translation: CASSDRWGVGTDTQYF.

This chain links TRBV21-1 with TRBJ1-5. TRBV21-1 counts as a pseudogene. The CDR3 is made up of 17 amino acids. The CDR3 DNA follows: TGTGCCAGCAGCAAAGGGTGGCGGCGAGGGCACAATCAGCCCCAGCATTTT. This sequence encodes CASSKGWRRGHNQPQHF.

V is TRBV19 and J is TRBJ1-5; D uncertain. Trimming took 2 bases from V and 0 from J, leaving 8 bases between them. The CDR3 is made up of 15 amino acids. The germline V gene encodes CDR1 LNHDA and CDR2 SQIVND (reference sequence). CDR3 nucleotide sequence: TGTGCCAGTAGTATATCTGACTATAGCAATCAGCCCCAGCATTTT. Its protein is CASSISDYSNQPQHF.

V and J are TRBV19 and TRBJ1-4, with 7 positions matching TRBD1. The length of the CDR3 is 14 residues. Germline trimming cut 5 bases from V and 5 bases from J; bases unmatched to any gene: 5. The germline CDR1 and CDR2 sequences are LNHDA and SQIVND (reference sequence). CDR3 sequence reads: CASSDLQGNEKLFF. CDR3 DNA sequence: TGTGCCAGTAGTGACTTACAGGGGAATGAAAAACTGTTTTTT.

Here the CDR3 DNA reads TGTGCCAGCACCCGGGAACTAGGGGCAGATACGCAGTATTTT. Amino acid sequence: CASTRELGADTQYF. The V gene is TRBV2, the J gene TRBJ2-3; either TRBD1 or TRBD2 may fit D (5 bases each). The CDR3 extends over 14 amino acids. V was trimmed by 7 bases and J by 4 bases, leaving 15 bases between them. Looked up from germline, CDR1 is SNHLY and CDR2 is FYNNEI.

There are a few counts of this clone. The gene calls are TRBV6-5 and TRBJ2-7; D gene uncertain. The CDR3 covers 12 residues. Germline CDR1 reads MNHEY; CDR2 reads SVGAGI. V lost 8 bases, J lost 0 bases, and 8 bases lay in between. The CDR3 sequence: CASRKASYEQYF. Here the CDR3 DNA reads TGTGCCAGCCGCAAGGCCTCCTACGAGCAGTACTTC.